What follows are 29 T cell receptor beta chains derived from one specimen sequenced in a study of T cell repertoires in cytomegalovirus infection (dated by TCRdb to between 2018 and 2020). TCRdb names Illumina HiSeq 1500 as the instrument used. TCRdb trimmed the raw reads at Q25, called clones with MiXCR and kept productive beta chains. Every entry covers one CDR3 protein and lists the most common genes and DNA from its rows. Recorded for this sample are 450,000 to 550,000 distinct CDR3 sequences; about 15% of them occurred a single time. The ten largest clones take up about 24% of the sample. The sample taken for sequencing was CD8+ T cells from PBMCs. The receptors shown here come from a human donor in good health (CMV status not recorded). Some clones in this sample may be carry-over from other donors' samples.

The chain combines TRBV28 with TRBJ1-5, with 12 bases that match TRBD1. The CDR3 runs to 16 residues. With V trimmed by 7 bases and J by 4 bases, 8 bases remained unmatched. The germline V gene encodes CDR1 MDHEN and CDR2 SYDVKM. CDR3 residues: CASTTGTGGPNQPQHF. The CDR3 region has the DNA TGTGCCAGCACCACCGGGACAGGGGGCCCTAATCAGCCCCAGCATTTT.

This clonotype was seen many times. This chain uses TRBV4-1 with TRBJ1-1; D is possibly TRBD1 (5 bases). The ends were cut back, 1 base at V and 0 bases at J, with 15 bases in the middle. Germline assignment: CDR1 MGHRA and CDR2 YSYEKL. This CDR3 has 17 amino acids. The CDR3 region has the DNA TGCGCCAGCAGCCAAGGGGGGGGGACTTTTTTGAACACTGAAGCTTTCTTT. This encodes CASSQGGGTFLNTEAFF.

This clonotype was observed many times. The chain combines TRBV12-3 or TRBV12-4 with TRBJ2-1; TRBD2 aligns across 9 bases. V dropped 4 bases and J dropped 10; count of bases not matched to a gene: 2. This CDR3 is built from 12 residues. In DNA form, the CDR3 reads TGTGCCAGCAGTTCCGGACTAGCGGAGCAGTTCTTC. The encoded protein is CASSSGLAEQFF.

This clonotype was recorded at least ten times. The CDR3 loop reads CASTPEWDSSTDTQYF. DNA of the CDR3: TGTGCCAGCACCCCCGAGTGGGATAGCTCCACAGATACGCAGTATTTT. The chain employs TRBV11-2 and TRBJ2-3; the D is unclear. Trimming stripped 7 bases from V and 2 bases from J, with 19 bases between. The CDR3 spans 16 residues. CDR1 and CDR2 (germline): SGHAT, FQNNGV.

This clonotype showed up just a few times. The chain combines TRBV3-1 with TRBJ2-7; 8 bases match TRBD1. Losses at the gene ends were 4 bases for V and 6 bases for J; bases not matched to a gene: 8. This CDR3 is built from 14 residues. In germline, CDR1 is LGHDT, CDR2 YNNKEL (reference sequence). CDR3 nucleotides: TGTGCCAGCAGCCCCACACAGGGGGGCATCGAGCAGTACTTC. Amino acid sequence: CASSPTQGGIEQYF.

This clonotype was counted between two and nine times. This chain links TRBV6-5 with TRBJ2-1; 9 nucleotides align to TRBD2. The CDR3 has 17 amino acids. Looked up from germline, CDR1 is MNHEY and CDR2 is SVGAGI. Trimming removed 6 bases from V and 4 bases from J; junction bases left unmatched: 13. CDR3 protein: CASRPGLASGGYNEQFF. The CDR3 nucleotides are TGTGCCAGCAGACCCGGACTAGCGAGTGGAGGTTACAATGAGCAGTTCTTC.

This clonotype has a handful of counts. CDR3 residues: CASSLGPGALNEQFF. CDR3 coding DNA: TGTGCCAGCAGCTTGGGACCCGGGGCTCTCAATGAGCAGTTCTTC. J is TRBJ2-1 and V is TRBV5-6, with D tentatively TRBD1 or TRBD2 (5 bases each). Trimming shortened V by 0 bases and J by 6 bases, and 13 bases separated the two germline ends. CDR1 and CDR2 from the germline V gene are SGHDT and YYEEEE. This CDR3 spans 15 amino acids.

This chain links TRBV6-2 or TRBV6-3 with TRBJ2-1; perhaps TRBD2 as D (5 bases). CDR3 length: 17 amino acids. Trimming shortened V by 0 bases and J by 7 bases, and 19 bases separated the two germline ends. Germline CDR1 and CDR2: MNHEY and SVGEGT. CDR3 sequence: CASSYSGAASFVNEQFF. In DNA, the CDR3 is TGTGCCAGCAGTTACTCCGGCGCGGCTAGCTTCGTAAATGAGCAGTTCTTC.

Ten or more counts support this clonotype. The chain uses TRBV11-2 and TRBJ1-1, with D hard to call. The CDR3 is made up of 13 amino acids. V was clipped by 8 bases and J by 4 bases, with 14 bases between them. Per the germline V gene, CDR1 is SGHAT and CDR2 is FQNNGV. The CDR3 nucleotides read TGTGCCAGCCTCTGGAGGGTTGGCACTGAAGCTTTCTTT. Its translation is CASLWRVGTEAFF.

This clonotype was counted a few times. V and J are TRBV14 and TRBJ1-1; D might be TRBD1 (6 bases). The V gene's germline CDR1 is SGHDN and CDR2 FVKESK. V lost 0 bases to trimming and J lost 1 base, with 15 bases between them. This CDR3 contains 17 residues. CDR3 sequence: CASSQERGIGWNTEAFF. As DNA, the CDR3 is TGTGCCAGCAGCCAAGAGAGGGGGATAGGGTGGAACACTGAAGCTTTCTTT.

This sequence joins TRBV5-4 and TRBJ1-1; TRBD1 might be the D (5 bases). CDR1 is SGHNT and CDR2 is YYREEE in the germline V gene (reference sequence). Deletions cut 5 bases from V and 5 bases from J, with 13 bases between. This CDR3 region has 13 residues. The CDR3 region is CASRRDGGTEAFF. The CDR3, as DNA: TGTGCCAGCAGGCGGGACGGTGGAACTGAAGCTTTCTTT.

In its sample, this clonotype was seen a few times. This rearrangement joins TRBV28 to TRBJ1-2, with 8 bases identical to TRBD1. This CDR3 comprises 14 residues. Germline V gene sequence: CDR1 MDHEN, CDR2 SYDVKM. The V segment lost 3 bases and the J segment 3 bases; nucleotides outside the gene matches: 3. The CDR3 protein is CASSFTGGYYGYTF. DNA for the CDR3: TGTGCCAGCAGTTTTACAGGGGGGTACTATGGCTACACCTTC.

The V gene is TRBV29-1, the J gene TRBJ1-4, with TRBD1 identical over 7 bases. This CDR3 comprises 13 residues. The germline gives CDR1 SQVTM, CDR2 ANQGSEA. The junction had 9 bases not matched to a gene; V was cut back by 6 bases and J by 8 bases. The CDR3 loop reads CSVAGGLEEKLFF. The CDR3 bases are TGCAGCGTGGCAGGGGGTTTAGAGGAAAAACTGTTTTTT.

This clonotype has more than one count but fewer than ten. The chain uses TRBV9 and TRBJ2-1, with TRBD2 identical over 8 bases. With V trimmed by 0 bases and J by 8 bases, 4 bases remained unmatched. Germline V gene lookup returns CDR1 SGDLS and CDR2 YYNGEE. The CDR3 is made up of 14 amino acids. The CDR3 loop reads CASSVAGGGHEQFF. The CDR3 DNA reads as TGTGCCAGCAGCGTAGCGGGAGGGGGGCATGAGCAGTTCTTC.

In this sample, this clonotype turned up a few times. V gene TRBV19 combines with J gene TRBJ2-7, with 13 positions matching TRBD2. The germline gives CDR1 LNHDA, CDR2 SQIVND (reference sequence). The CDR3 loop spans 13 amino acids. The V segment lost 8 bases and the J segment 7 bases; nucleotides outside the gene matches: 5. In nucleotides, the CDR3 is TGTGCCAGTCGGACTAGCGGGAGACGGGAGCAGTACTTC. Amino acids: CASRTSGRREQYF.

The CDR3 coding sequence is TGTGCCAGCAGTTACTGGCAGAGCGGGGGGGAAGCTACCTACAATGAGCAGTTCTTC. Its protein product is CASSYWQSGGEATYNEQFF. The genes are TRBV6-6 and TRBJ2-1; 10 bases fit TRBD2. After removal of 1 base from V and 2 bases from J, the junction contained 11 bases not matched to a gene. Germline CDR1 reads MNHNY; CDR2 reads SVGAGI (reference sequence). The CDR3 consists of 19 residues.

This clonotype was counted many times. V is TRBV4-1 and J is TRBJ1-1, with D possibly TRBD1 on 5 matching bases. Trimming took 8 bases from V and 6 from J, leaving 13 bases between them. Germline V gene sequence: CDR1 MGHRA, CDR2 YSYEKL. CDR3 length: 12 residues. DNA for the CDR3: TGCGCCAGCTTATCCCCGGGGGCTGAAGCTTTCTTT. Encoded protein: CASLSPGAEAFF.

The J gene is TRBJ2-7, the V gene TRBV12-3 or TRBV12-4; 9 nucleotides align to TRBD1. With 6 bases clipped from V and 5 bases from J, the junction kept 8 bases outside the gene matches. CDR3 length: 14 amino acids. The CDR3 sequence is CASSLGTGMDEQYF. Written as DNA, the CDR3 is TGTGCCAGCAGCCTCGGGACAGGGATGGACGAGCAGTACTTC.

Many counts were recorded for this clonotype. The rearrangement joins TRBV19 to TRBJ1-1, with D possibly TRBD1 on 6 matching bases. V was clipped by 6 bases and J by 3 bases, with 17 bases between them. The CDR3 is 15 amino acids. Germline V gives CDR1 LNHDA, CDR2 SQIVND (reference sequence). The CDR3 loop reads CASSPRDIRDTEAFF. The CDR3 nucleotides read TGTGCCAGTAGCCCCAGGGACATCCGGGACACTGAAGCTTTCTTT.

This clonotype has ten or more counts. The genes are TRBV6-5 and TRBJ1-1, with D possibly matching TRBD1 (5 bases). Germline assignment: CDR1 MNHEY and CDR2 SVGAGI. The V end lost 5 bases, the J end lost 0 bases, and 10 bases lay between the germline ends. The CDR3 extends over 14 amino acids. CDR3 coding DNA: TGTGCCAGCAGTAACGACAGAATGAACACTGAAGCTTTCTTT. The encoded protein is CASSNDRMNTEAFF.

This clonotype was counted ten times or more. The chain joins TRBV6-2 or TRBV6-3 to TRBJ2-3; D gene uncertain. V was pared by 5 bases and J by 6 bases, with 21 bases between. The CDR3 runs to 16 residues. CDR1 and CDR2 (germline): MNHEY, SVGEGT. The CDR3 DNA follows: TGTGCCAGCAGTCGTACCCTAGAGGTTTGGCGGGATACGCAGTATTTT. Amino acid sequence: CASSRTLEVWRDTQYF.

Remarks on this clonotype: This is likely a read error, given that the CDR3 carries no conserved phenylalanine or tryptophan at its end. J is TRBJ2-7 and V is TRBV19; 7 bases are a match to TRBD2. Germline loops: CDR1 LNHDA, CDR2 SQIVND (reference sequence). There are 15 residues in the CDR3. V lost 3 bases to trimming and J lost 0 bases; unmatched junction nucleotides: 5. CDR3: CASSMGGASSYEQYL. The CDR3 coding sequence is TGTGCCAGTAGTATGGGAGGGGCCAGCTCCTACGAGCAGTACCTC.

This chain's CDR3 is CSARLRSEQYF. CDR3 sequence (DNA): TGCAGTGCTAGACTCAGATCCGAGCAGTACTTC. The chain has TRBV20-1 and TRBJ2-7; no reliable D call. The germline V and J ends were trimmed by 2 bases and 6 bases, with 8 bases remaining between them. This CDR3 is 11 amino acids long. CDR1 is DFQATT, CDR2 SNEGSKA, per germline (reference sequence).

Concerning this clonotype: A much larger clone differs from this one at a single base, so this may be a read error. This CDR3 fails to terminate in the conserved phenylalanine or tryptophan, so it likely reflects a read error. This sequence joins TRBV7-8 and TRBJ2-1; 9 bases align to TRBD2. V lost 0 bases, J lost 3 bases, and 9 bases stayed unmatched. The CDR3 sequence is 18 residues long. Germline V gene data show CDR1 as SGHVS and CDR2 as FQNEAQ. The CDR3 reads CASSLALVAGALYNEQFL. CDR3 nucleotides: TGTGCCAGCAGCTTAGCGCTGGTAGCGGGGGCTCTCTACAATGAGCAGTTCTTA.

This clonotype has only a few counts. This chain joins TRBV19 and TRBJ2-2; weak D call: TRBD1 (5 bases). V lost 8 bases and J 1 base, leaving 11 bases between the germline ends. The V gene's germline CDR1 is LNHDA and CDR2 SQIVND (reference sequence). The CDR3 runs 14 residues. Here the CDR3 reads CASWSRENTGELFF. CDR3 in DNA: TGTGCCAGTTGGAGCAGGGAGAACACCGGGGAGCTGTTTTTT.

The CDR3 region has the DNA TGTGCCAGTAGTATAGGCAGGGTTAGGGACACCGGGGAGCTGTTTTTT. Its translation is CASSIGRVRDTGELFF. V and J are TRBV19 and TRBJ2-2; D is possibly TRBD1 (5 bases). V gave up 1 base and J gave up 3 bases, with 12 bases separating them. The CDR3 contains 16 residues. Germline CDR1 LNHDA, CDR2 SQIVND (reference sequence).

This clonotype was detected only a few times. The chain recombines TRBV27 with TRBJ2-1; weak D call: TRBD2 (5 bases). This CDR3 has 15 residues. V was shortened by 1 base and J by 0 bases, with 7 bases between the two germline ends. From germline, CDR1 is MNHEY and CDR2 SMNVEV (reference sequence). CDR3 region: CASSLYRDSYNEQFF. Written as DNA, the CDR3 is TGTGCCAGCAGTTTATACCGGGACTCCTACAATGAGCAGTTCTTC.

This clonotype was seen a few times. The chain recombines TRBV28 with TRBJ2-3; perhaps TRBD2 as D (6 bases). Germline values: CDR1 MDHEN, CDR2 SYDVKM. V shed 4 bases and J shed 7 bases, with 21 bases lying between them. CDR3 length: 16 amino acids. CDR3 DNA sequence: TGTGCCAGCAGTTCAACCCGGACTATAGGCTTCCATACGCAGTATTTT. Its translation is CASSSTRTIGFHTQYF.

The table lists this clonotype with a few counts. The chain recombines TRBV9 with TRBJ1-2; maybe TRBD1 (6 bases). Trimming pared 0 bases from V and 4 bases from J, leaving 22 bases between. The germline gives CDR1 SGDLS, CDR2 YYNGEE. The CDR3 runs 18 residues. The CDR3, as DNA: TGTGCCAGCAGCGTAGAAACAGGGCCAGGCCCGGTTTCCTATGGCTACACCTTC. As protein: CASSVETGPGPVSYGYTF.